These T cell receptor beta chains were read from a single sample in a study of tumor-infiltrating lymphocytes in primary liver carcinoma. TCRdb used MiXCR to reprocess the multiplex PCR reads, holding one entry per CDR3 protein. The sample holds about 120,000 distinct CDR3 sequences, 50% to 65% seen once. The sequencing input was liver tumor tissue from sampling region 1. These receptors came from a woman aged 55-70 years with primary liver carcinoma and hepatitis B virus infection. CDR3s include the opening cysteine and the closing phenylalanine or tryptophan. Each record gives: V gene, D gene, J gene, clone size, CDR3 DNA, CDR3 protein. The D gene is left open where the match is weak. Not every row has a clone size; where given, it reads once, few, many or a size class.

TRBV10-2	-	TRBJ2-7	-	TGCACCAGCAGAGTAGTGGGAAAGCGCGAGCAGTACTTC	CTSRVVGKREQYF
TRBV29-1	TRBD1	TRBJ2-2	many	TGCAGCGTCGGTGGGACAGGGAACACCGGGGAGCTGTTTTTT	CSVGGTGNTGELFF
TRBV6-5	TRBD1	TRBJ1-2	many	TGTGCCAGCACCCGAGGGACAGGGGGGGGGGCTAACTATGGCTACACCTTC	CASTRGTGGGANYGYTF
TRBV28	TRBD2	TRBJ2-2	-	TGTGCCAGTAGTTCGGGCGGGGGAGGCACCGGGGAGCTGGTTTTT	CASSSGGGGTGELVF
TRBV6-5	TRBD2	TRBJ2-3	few	TGTGCCAGCAGTTTTGTTAGCGGGATCGGTGCAGATACGCACTATTTT	CASSFVSGIGADTHYF
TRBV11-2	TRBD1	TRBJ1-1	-	TGTACCAGCACCTCCTTAACAGGGGATTGGGACACTGAAGCTTTCTTT	CTSTSLTGDWDTEAFF
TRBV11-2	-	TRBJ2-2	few	TGTGCCAGCAGTTTTTGGACTTACACGAACACCGGGGAGCTGTTTTTT	CASSFWTYTNTGELFF
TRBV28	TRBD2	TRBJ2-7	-	TGTGCCAGCAGTTTAACCCGGACTAGCGGGAATCTTAACTACGAGCAGTACTTC	CASSLTRTSGNLNYEQYF
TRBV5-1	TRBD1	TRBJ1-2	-	TGCGCCATCAGCTTGACAGGGGGCGCCTATGGCTACACCTTC	CAISLTGGAYGYTF
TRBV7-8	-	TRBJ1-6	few	TGTGCCAGCAGCTTAACAGGGCAAAATTCACCCCTCCACTTT	CASSLTGQNSPLHF
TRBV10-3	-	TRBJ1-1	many	TGTGCCATCAGTGGGACAGCCACTGAAGCTTTCTTT	CAISGTATEAFF
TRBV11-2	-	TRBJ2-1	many	TGTGCCAGCAGCTCCCATTTAGACAATGAGCAGTTCTTC	CASSSHLDNEQFF
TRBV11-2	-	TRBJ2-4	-	TGTGTAAGCAGCTTAGTTCAGAACATTCAGTACTTC	CVSSLVQNIQYF
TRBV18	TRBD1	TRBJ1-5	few	TGTGCCAGCTCACCGCCAGGGGGCGTCTCACAGCCCCAGCATTTT	CASSPPGGVSQPQHF
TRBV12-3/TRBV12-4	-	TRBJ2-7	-	TGTGCCAGCAGTAGGAGACAAGCCTACGATCAGTACTTC	CASSRRQAYDQYF
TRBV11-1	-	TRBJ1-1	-	TGTGCCAGCAGCTTTTCGGGAATGAACACTGAAGCTTTCTTT	CASSFSGMNTEAFF
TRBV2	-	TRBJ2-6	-	TGTGCCAGCAGTAACCGCGGGGCGAGAGGGGCCAGCGTCCTGACTTTC	CASSNRGARGASVLTF
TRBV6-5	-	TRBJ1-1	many	TGTGCCAGCAGTTACGAAGTGAACACTGAAGCTTTCTTT	CASSYEVNTEAFF
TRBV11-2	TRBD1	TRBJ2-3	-	TGTGCCAGCAGCCTGGACAGGAGGCTTTCGGATACGCAGTATTTT	CASSLDRRLSDTQYF
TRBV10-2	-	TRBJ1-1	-	TGCGCCAGCAGTGAGAGACCGAGCACTGAAGCTTTCTTT	CASSERPSTEAFF
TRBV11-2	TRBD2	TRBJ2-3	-	TGTGCCAGCAGCTTAGATCGACTAGCGGGCTTATTTGATACACAGTATTTT	CASSLDRLAGLFDTQYF
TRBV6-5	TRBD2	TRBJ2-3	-	TGTGCCAGCAGCCGACTAGCGCCGAGTGGGTGCACGGATACGCAGTATTTT	CASSRLAPSGCTDTQYF
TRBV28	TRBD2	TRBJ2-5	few	TGTGCCAGCAGTTTGGGCGGGAGAGAGACCCAGTACTTC	CASSLGGRETQYF
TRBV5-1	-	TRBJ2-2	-	TGCGCCAGCAGCTTGGGGAACACCGGGGACCTGTTTTTT	CASSLGNTGDLFF
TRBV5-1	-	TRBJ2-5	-	TGCGCCAGCAGCTTGGTCCGCGGGACACAACAAGAGACCCGGTACTTT	CASSLVRGTQQETRYF
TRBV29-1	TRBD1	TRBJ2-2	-	TGCAGCACACGACAGGGGGGCACCGGGGAACTGTTTTTT	CSTRQGGTGELFF
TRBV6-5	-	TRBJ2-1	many	TGTGCCAGCAGTTACGTAAGGGGGCGCGGAGGCGGGAGGACCTACAATGAGCAGTTCTTC	CASSYVRGRGGGRTYNEQFF
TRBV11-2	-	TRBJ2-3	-	TGTGCCAGCAGCCCCTTGGTGGATACGCAGTGTTTT	CASSPLVDTQCF